The 24 T cell receptor beta chains below come from one sample, sequenced in a study of control samples from healthy donors and cancer patients. Generated by immunoSEQ multiplex PCR, the TCRdb table keeps only in-frame clones and is missing some. The sample records about 140,000 clones, more than 80% being singletons. Sequencing was carried out using blood. The receptors were sampled from a man younger than 35 in good health.

This clone was detected only once. The chain joins TRBV27 to TRBJ1-5; D is unresolved. CDR3 size: 15 residues. Germline V gene lookup returns CDR1 MNHEY and CDR2 SMNVEV (reference sequence). The V end was cut by 4 bases, the J end by 4 bases, with 14 bases between. The CDR3 spells CASSYAGDWNQPQHF. CDR3 bases: TGTGCCAGCAGTTACGCCGGGGATTGGAATCAGCCCCAGCATTTT.

The chain links TRBV11-3 to TRBJ2-5; D unclear. Germline V lookup: CDR1 SGHNT, CDR2 YENEEA. The ends were cut back, 0 bases at V and 1 base at J, with 3 bases in the middle. The CDR3 is 13 residues long. The CDR3, as DNA: TGTGCCAGCAGCTTAGAAGGCCAAGAGACCCAGTACTTC. Encoded protein: CASSLEGQETQYF.

The chain uses TRBV5-5 and TRBJ2-7, with D possibly being TRBD1 (6 bases). This CDR3 spans 14 amino acids. Germline V lookup: CDR1 SGHKS, CDR2 YYEKEE (reference sequence). V shed 1 base and J shed 4 bases, with 12 bases lying between them. The CDR3 sequence: CASSLQAGEYEQYF. The CDR3, as DNA: TGTGCCAGCAGCTTGCAAGCAGGGGAGTACGAGCAGTACTTC.

J is TRBJ2-1 and V is TRBV7-9; 7 bases line up with TRBD1. CDR1 SEHNR and CDR2 FQNEAQ come from the germline V gene (reference sequence). V was clipped by 5 bases and J by 4 bases; unmatched bases: 8. The CDR3 consists of 15 residues. The DNA for the CDR3 is TGTGCCAGCAGCCGTTCCGGGACAGCGTACAATGAGCAGTTCTTC. Amino acid sequence: CASSRSGTAYNEQFF.

This clone has just one count. CDR3 sequence: CASSEGTHLATEAFF. CDR3 coding DNA: TGTGCCAGCAGTGAGGGAACTCACCTAGCCACTGAAGCTTTCTTT. The chain couples TRBV25-1 to TRBJ1-1; unclear D gene. Germline lookup yields CDR1 MGHDK and CDR2 SYGVNS. The ends were cut back, 3 bases at V and 4 bases at J, with 15 bases in the middle. The length of the CDR3 is 15 residues.

This chain uses TRBV28 with TRBJ1-2, with 8 bases matching TRBD1. Germline lookup yields CDR1 MDHEN and CDR2 SYDVKM. With V trimmed by 8 bases and J by 8 bases, 7 bases remained unmatched. This CDR3 is built from 12 residues. The CDR3 loop is CASYGQGWGYTF. The CDR3 DNA sequence: TGTGCCAGCTATGGACAGGGTTGGGGCTACACCTTC.

The rearrangement joins TRBV11-2 to TRBJ1-2, with D unclear. Germline V CDR1 and CDR2: SGHAT, FQNNGV. The ends were cut back, 5 bases at V and 4 bases at J, with 17 bases in the middle. This CDR3 comprises 15 residues. CDR3 amino acids: CASSPASGRVYGYTF. In DNA form, the CDR3 reads TGTGCCAGCAGCCCCGCCTCGGGCCGGGTCTATGGCTACACCTTC.

The chain recombines TRBV6-5 with TRBJ2-7; D might be TRBD1 (5 bases). This CDR3 spans 12 amino acids. V lost 10 bases, J lost 5 bases, and 15 bases lay in between. The V gene's germline CDR1 is MNHEY and CDR2 SVGAGI. CDR3 nucleotide sequence: TGTGCCACCATAGAGACAGTAAACGAGCAGTACTTC. Translating gives CATIETVNEQYF.

The gene calls are TRBV3-1 (or the pseudogene TRBV3-2) and TRBJ2-5; TRBD2 might be the D (7 bases). Germline V lookup: CDR1 LGHDT, CDR2 YNNKEL (reference sequence). V lost 2 bases to trimming and J lost 4 bases, with 17 bases between them. This CDR3 is built from 16 residues. For the CDR3, the DNA is TGTGCCAGCAGCCAATGGGCCTCGCGGGGGCGAGAGACCCAGTACTTC. Translated: CASSQWASRGRETQYF.

V is TRBV13 and J is TRBJ2-7; no firm D call. Germline CDR1 is PRHDT and CDR2 is FYEKMQ (reference sequence). The CDR3 spans 12 residues. V was trimmed by 1 base and J by 2 bases, leaving 3 bases between them. The CDR3 coding sequence is TGTGCCAGCAGCTTAGATCCCTACGAGCAGTACTTC. This codes for CASSLDPYEQYF.

The chain employs TRBV10-1 and TRBJ1-1; TRBD1 matches at 8 bases. With V trimmed by 6 bases and J by 1 base, 7 bases remained unmatched. CDR3 size: 15 residues. The germline V gene encodes CDR1 WNHNN and CDR2 SYGVQD (reference sequence). As DNA, the CDR3 is TGCGCCAGCAGCGGACAGGGCAGTGGGAACACTGAAGCTTTCTTT. This codes for CASSGQGSGNTEAFF.

This clone was seen a single time. This chain links TRBV28 with TRBJ1-1, with D tentatively TRBD1 (6 bases). The CDR3 contains 11 residues. Germline V gene data show CDR1 as MDHEN and CDR2 as SYDVKM. Trimming took 7 bases from V and 7 from J, leaving 10 bases between them. For the CDR3, the DNA is TGTGCCAGCACCCTGGACAGTGAAGCTTTCTTT. Its protein is CASTLDSEAFF.

CDR3 coding DNA: TGTGCCAGCAGGGGACAAATGAACACTGAAGCTTTCTTT. Translation gives CASRGQMNTEAFF. The chain carries TRBV2 and TRBJ1-1; D possibly corresponds to TRBD1 (6 bases). The V and J ends lost 6 bases and 0 bases respectively, with 8 bases between them. The CDR3 has 13 residues. Germline lookup yields CDR1 SNHLY and CDR2 FYNNEI.

The genes are TRBV21-1 and TRBJ2-3; no DNA check was done on the table's D call, TRBD2. TRBV21-1 is given as a pseudogene. The length of the CDR3 is 17 residues. The chain's CDR3 is CASSQTGTSKSTDTQYF. The CDR3 DNA is TGTGCCAGCAGTCAGACAGGGACTAGTAAAAGCACAGATACGCAGTATTTT.

V gene TRBV7-2 combines with J gene TRBJ1-5; no reliable D call. The CDR3 runs to 15 residues. The germline CDR1 and CDR2 sequences are SGHTA and FQGNSA. V was clipped by 5 bases and J by 4 bases, with 15 bases between them. In nucleotides, the CDR3 is TGTGCCAGCAGCCCCAGTGGGCCGGGGAATCAGCCCCAGCATTTT. Its protein is CASSPSGPGNQPQHF.

In its sample, this clone was seen once. The CDR3 DNA sequence: TGTGCCAGCAGCCCGGAGACGACTAGCGGGGAGGAGACCCAGTACTTC. It yields the protein CASSPETTSGEETQYF. The chain couples TRBV3-1 (or the pseudogene TRBV3-2) to TRBJ2-5, with TRBD2 matching 11 bases. Trimming at V came to 4 bases and at J to 5 bases, leaving 9 bases not matched to a gene. In germline, CDR1 is LGHDT, CDR2 YNNKEL (reference sequence). The CDR3 is 16 residues long.

This clone was seen at least ten times. CDR3 sequence reads: CASGSTANEKLFF. DNA of the CDR3: TGTGCTAGTGGTTCCACAGCTAATGAAAAACTGTTTTTT. J is TRBJ1-4 and V is TRBV12-5; D unclear. This CDR3 is 13 amino acids long. Germline values: CDR1 LGHNT, CDR2 FRNRAP. V lost 4 bases, J lost 3 bases, and 6 bases lay in between.

The genes are TRBV5-1 and TRBJ1-6; a weak D match, TRBD1 (5 bases). Looked up from germline, CDR1 is SGHRS and CDR2 is YFSETQ. The CDR3 contains 17 residues. Trimming removed 3 bases from V and 3 bases from J, with 16 bases in between. Here the CDR3 DNA reads TGCGCCAGCAGCTCCGTCCCGGGACGGATCTATAATTCACCCCTCCACTTT. It yields the protein CASSSVPGRIYNSPLHF.

The chain joins TRBV5-6 to TRBJ2-7; D is possibly TRBD1 (5 bases). The V end lost 4 bases, the J end lost 0 bases, and 17 bases lay between the germline ends. The CDR3 spans 16 residues. Germline CDR1 reads SGHDT; CDR2 reads YYEEEE. The CDR3 DNA follows: TGTGCCAGCAGCGCCGCTTACAGGTTTACCTCCTACGAGCAGTACTTC. Protein sequence: CASSAAYRFTSYEQYF.

The rearrangement links TRBV5-1 to TRBJ1-1, with a tentative D call TRBD1 (6 bases). CDR3 length: 12 residues. Trimming cost V 7 bases and J 7 bases, with 14 bases left between them. CDR1 is SGHRS, CDR2 YFSETQ, per germline. The CDR3 sequence is CASGGTLDEAFF. CDR3 bases: TGCGCCAGCGGCGGGACATTGGATGAAGCTTTCTTT.

This clone appeared a single time. The chain has TRBV13 and TRBJ1-4; D is unresolved. Germline V CDR1 and CDR2: PRHDT, FYEKMQ (reference sequence). The CDR3 totals 16 residues. Trimming pared 5 bases from V and 8 bases from J, leaving 21 bases between. The DNA of the CDR3 is TGTGCCAGCAGCGCAGGCCCTCCGGTCCTTGGAGAAAAACTGTTTTTT. It is translated as CASSAGPPVLGEKLFF.

The V call is TRBV12-3 or TRBV12-4, the J call TRBJ1-5; D is ambiguous. V was cut by 3 bases and J by 3 bases, with 6 bases left in between. CDR3 length equals 13 residues. CDR3 DNA sequence: TGTGCCAGCAGTTTTGCAGACAATCAGCCCCAGCATTTT. It encodes CASSFADNQPQHF.

This rearrangement joins TRBV6-6 to TRBJ2-7; D may be TRBD1 (6 bases). This CDR3 has 15 amino acids. The germline V and J ends were trimmed by 2 bases and 0 bases, with 11 bases remaining between them. Germline V lookup: CDR1 MNHNY, CDR2 SVGAGI (reference sequence). CDR3: CASSYATGSSYEQYF. For the CDR3, the DNA is TGTGCCAGCAGTTACGCAACAGGGAGCTCCTACGAGCAGTACTTC.

This clone showed up just a few times. The V and J genes are TRBV4-2 and TRBJ2-7; D ambiguous. The V gene lost 0 bases and the J gene lost 3 bases, with 9 bases spanning the gap. The germline V gene has CDR1 LGHNA and CDR2 YNFKEQ. This CDR3 is 14 amino acids long. CDR3 in DNA: TGTGCCAGCAGCCAAGATGTGGGGTACTACGAGCAGTACTTC. It yields the protein CASSQDVGYYEQYF.